The clone carrying this T cell receptor (beta chain) has a handful of counts. Its antigen remains unknown. This specimen belongs to a study of T-cell memory formation after mild COVID-19. Study-level background: Largely donor-specific TCR clusters were found. General study points: Largely, contracting CD4+ clones fell within CM and EM, and contracting CD8+ clones within EMRA. Clones contracting day 15 to 85 were balanced CD4/CD8; later expanders leaned CD4+.

TCRdb called the 5' RACE reads again in MiXCR, with one record for every CDR3 protein. The data contain some 250,000 distinct CDR3 sequences, around a tenth of them singletons. The sequence was collected from a man between 18 and 35 years old who had mild COVID-19 (a few samples of this study predate the infection). Cell type and time point are not known. Sequencing was carried out using PBMCs or a T cell subset sorted from them (not recorded which).

CDR3 sequence reads: CSGATGWLNTEAFF. CDR3 in DNA: TGCAGCGGGGCGACAGGGTGGCTGAACACTGAAGCTTTCTTT. V usage is TRBV29-1 and J usage is TRBJ1-1; 7 bases align to TRBD1. Germline loops: CDR1 SQVTM, CDR2 ANQGSEA. The CDR3 loop spans 14 amino acids. Losses at the gene ends were 7 bases for V and 0 bases for J; bases not matched to a gene: 8.